The rows below give T cell receptor beta chains drawn from one sample of a study of somatic mutations in cytotoxic T cells in rheumatoid arthritis. Method: immunoSEQ multiplex PCR; TCRdb's copy keeps in-frame clones and lacks some. The sample consists of 15,000 or so clones, roughly 79% of them appearing once. The material sequenced was CD8+ T cells sorted from blood. The receptors here all came from an adult with rheumatoid arthritis. The CDR3 runs from the conserved cysteine through the conserved F or W. A D gene is named only where the DNA matches it firmly. Clone sizes are given selectively: once, few, many, or a class where the clone is expanded.

D gene	J gene	V gene	clone size	CDR3 DNA	CDR3 protein
TRBD2	TRBJ2-5	TRBV4-3	NA	TGCGCCAGCGCCATGGGGGGGGGACAAGAGACCCAGTACTTC	CASAMGGGQETQYF
NA	TRBJ2-3	TRBV19	NA	TGTGCCAGTAGTATGGGGGCGAATACGCAGTATTTT	CASSMGANTQYF
NA	TRBJ1-2	TRBV7-9	NA	TGTGCCAGCAGCTTTTACCGGGCCCCTAACTATGGCTACACCTTC	CASSFYRAPNYGYTF
TRBD2	TRBJ2-1	TRBV27	NA	TGTGCCAGCAGTTTAGGGACTAGCGGGAAAAATGAGCAGTTCTTC	CASSLGTSGKNEQFF
NA	TRBJ2-1	TRBV19	NA	TGTGCCAGTAGTATGTACAGGGACTCCTACAATGAGCAGTTCTTC	CASSMYRDSYNEQFF
NA	TRBJ1-5	TRBV5-8	NA	TGTGCCAGCGTCCGAGCGGGTCAGCCCCAGCATTTT	CASVRAGQPQHF
NA	TRBJ2-7	TRBV30	NA	TGTGCCTGGAGCATCGGCAGGGAAGGGGACGAGCAGTACTTC	CAWSIGREGDEQYF
TRBD1	TRBJ2-3	TRBV7-3	NA	TGTGCCAGCAGCTTGACAGGGAGCACAGATACGCAGTATTTT	CASSLTGSTDTQYF
NA	TRBJ2-7	TRBV2	NA	TGTGCCAGCACCCACGCGCAGGGGACGGGAGAGCAGTACTTC	CASTHAQGTGEQYF
NA	TRBJ2-5	TRBV29-1	NA	TGCAGCGTTGAAGGACCCTTAGACAGGCTCCAAGAGACCCAGTACTTC	CSVEGPLDRLQETQYF
TRBD2	TRBJ2-1	TRBV11-3	NA	TGTGCCAGCAGCTTGGAGGCTAGCGGGCCCAATGAGCAGTTCTTC	CASSLEASGPNEQFF
NA	TRBJ2-1	TRBV28	NA	TGTGCCAGCAGGCCCCCAGGTGCTTACAATGAGCAGTTCTTC	CASRPPGAYNEQFF
NA	TRBJ2-7	TRBV5-1	NA	TGCGCCAGCAGCATAACCACGCAGTGGGCCTACGAGCAGTACTTC	CASSITTQWAYEQYF
TRBD2	TRBJ2-3	TRBV28	NA	TGTGCCAGCAGTTTAGGACTAGCGGGAGATGGCCCAGATACGCAGTATTTT	CASSLGLAGDGPDTQYF
NA	TRBJ2-7	TRBV7-9	NA	TGTGCCAGCAGCTCCGTTAGCGCAGGGCCGGACGAGCAGTACTTC	CASSSVSAGPDEQYF
TRBD2	TRBJ2-1	TRBV28	NA	TGTGCCAGCAGTTTCTTGCAGGGCGAGGGAGGGTTATACAATGAGCAGTTCTTC	CASSFLQGEGGLYNEQFF
NA	TRBJ2-7	TRBV1	NA	TGCACCAGCAGCCAAGTGTACCGGGACTCACTCCGGTACGAGCAGTACTTC	CTSSQVYRDSLRYEQYF
NA	TRBJ2-7	TRBV7-9	NA	TGTGCCAGCAGCTTAGGGGTAGGGGAAGACTACGAGCAGTACTTC	CASSLGVGEDYEQYF
NA	TRBJ2-3	TRBV28	few	TGTGCCAGCAGTTTTTTACAGGGCACAGATACGCAGTATTTT	CASSFLQGTDTQYF
NA	TRBJ1-1	TRBV5-5	once	TGTGCCAGCAGCTTGTACGGGGGCTTGGTGGACACTGAAGCTTTCTTT	CASSLYGGLVDTEAFF
TRBD2	TRBJ2-7	TRBV5-6	NA	TGTGCCAGCAGCTGGACTAGCGGGAGTGGTTACGAGCAGTACTTC	CASSWTSGSGYEQYF
TRBD1	TRBJ1-2	TRBV30	NA	TGTGCCTGGAGGAGTACAGGGGGTTGGACGGGCTATGGCTACACCTTC	CAWRSTGGWTGYGYTF